The 26 T cell receptor beta chains below were found in one sample sequenced in a study of T cells in Graves' hyperthyroidism and ophthalmopathy. The investigators amplified TCR beta CDR3 regions from RNA transcripts. When the TCR CDR3 underwent first-round RT-PCR, the HTBI primer set was used. A single record per CDR3 protein comes from TCRdb applying MiXCR to the multiplex PCR reads. The data contain just under 750,000 distinct CDR3 sequences, 35% of them singletons. The sample comprised blood. The receptor set was obtained from a middle-aged woman with Graves' hyperthyroidism.

This clonotype was found a few times. The V call is TRBV9, the J call TRBJ2-7, with TRBD2 identical over 7 bases. CDR1 is SGDLS and CDR2 is YYNGEE in the germline V gene. After removal of 7 bases from V and 3 bases from J, the junction contained 10 bases not matched to a gene. CDR3 size: 14 residues. Here the CDR3 DNA reads TGTGCCAGCGCCCCGGGACTAATAGTCTACGAGCAGTACTTC. Translation gives CASAPGLIVYEQYF.

The genes are TRBV9 and TRBJ1-1; 9 nucleotides line up with TRBD1. J was trimmed by 0 bases and V by 5 bases; bases with no gene match: 11. The CDR3 runs to 17 residues. CDR1 is SGDLS and CDR2 is YYNGEE in the germline V gene. The CDR3 here is CASSIHWDRVLNTEAFF. In DNA, the CDR3 is TGTGCCAGCAGTATCCACTGGGACAGGGTACTGAACACTGAAGCTTTCTTT. Combining the CDR3 with reference TRBV9 and TRBJ1-1 gives the whole variable domain DSGVTQTPKHLITATGQRVTLRCSPRSGDLSVYWYQQSLDQGLQFLIQYYNGEERAKGNILERFSAQQFPDLHSELNLSSLELGDSALYFCASSIHWDRVLNTEAFFGQGTRLTVV.

This chain joins TRBV4-3 and TRBJ2-7; no reliable D call. Germline V gives CDR1 LGHNA, CDR2 YSLEER. V lost 1 base to trimming and J lost 5 bases, with 18 bases between them. The CDR3 is 16 residues long. CDR3 coding DNA: TGCGCCAGCAGCCAAGGTTTCCAGGTTACCGAAAACGAGCAGTACTTC. This gives the protein CASSQGFQVTENEQYF.

This clonotype was seen many times. The chain joins TRBV12-3 or TRBV12-4 to TRBJ2-5, with D perhaps TRBD1 (5 bases). With 2 bases removed from V and 2 bases from J, the gap between germline ends came to 9 bases. This CDR3 has 14 amino acids. The CDR3 nucleotides are TGTGCCAGCAGTTTACCGGACACTCAAGAGACCCAGTACTTC. Its protein is CASSLPDTQETQYF.

This clonotype occurred many times. V is TRBV9 and J is TRBJ1-3; D remains unclear. CDR1 and CDR2 (germline): SGDLS, YYNGEE. Trimming pared 5 bases from V and 0 bases from J, leaving 12 bases between. This CDR3 region has 15 residues. The DNA of the CDR3 is TGTGCCAGCAGTCGAGAGGGAGGCTCTGGAAACACCATATATTTT. It specifies CASSREGGSGNTIYF.

In the case of this clonotype: The junction departs from germline at one end; a sequencing error may be responsible. The chain uses TRBV10-3 and TRBJ1-1; weak D call: TRBD1 (5 bases). Germline lookup yields CDR1 ENHRY and CDR2 SYGVKD. The CDR3 loop spans 20 amino acids. The CDR3 coding sequence is TGTGCCAGCAGTTACAGGCCAGGGTTTTCGATACCCTTCATGAACACTGAAGCTTTCTTT. Residues: CASSYRPGFSIPFMNTEAFF.

The chain uses TRBV7-2 and TRBJ2-7, with 9 bases lining up with TRBD2. Germline V gives CDR1 SGHTA, CDR2 FQGNSA. The CDR3 contains 14 residues. Trimming removed 5 bases from V and 3 bases from J; junction bases left unmatched: 5. The CDR3 loop is CASSLSGRGYEQYF. The CDR3 DNA reads TGTGCCAGCAGCCTTAGCGGGAGAGGCTACGAGCAGTACTTC.

The chain uses TRBV29-1 and TRBJ2-7; 7 nucleotides align to TRBD2. Germline CDR1 and CDR2: SQVTM and ANQGSEA. The CDR3 runs to 14 residues. V shed 4 bases, J shed 6 bases, and the junction held 12 bases outside the gene matches. DNA for the CDR3: TGCAGCGTTGTTTTTAGGACTAGTGGTCCCGAGCAGTACTTC. It encodes CSVVFRTSGPEQYF.

V gene TRBV7-2 combines with J gene TRBJ1-5; D remains unclear. Germline lookup yields CDR1 SGHTA and CDR2 FQGNSA. CDR3 size: 15 residues. V lost 5 bases and J 11 bases, leaving 22 bases between the germline ends. This chain's CDR3 is CASSEGAGVVETQHF. The CDR3 DNA follows: TGTGCCAGCAGCGAAGGAGCGGGAGTTGTAGAGACCCAGCATTTT.

This clonotype was detected only a few times. The chain is built from TRBV6-1 and TRBJ1-2; D gene unclear. The CDR3 runs 14 residues. The V and J ends lost 6 bases and 6 bases respectively, with 17 bases between them. CDR1 MNHNS and CDR2 SASEGT come from the germline V gene. CDR3 DNA: TGTGCCAGCAGACGAAGGCTGGGTAGCGATGGCTACACCTTC. As protein: CASRRRLGSDGYTF.

A note on this clonotype: This CDR3 is missing its conserved last phenylalanine or tryptophan, likely due to a read error. V usage is TRBV2 and J usage is TRBJ1-5, with unresolved D. V was shortened by 2 bases and J by 3 bases, with 5 bases between the two germline ends. The CDR3 runs 13 residues. The germline gives CDR1 SNHLY, CDR2 FYNNEI. In DNA, the CDR3 is TGTGCCAGCAGTGAACAGTACAATCAGCCCCAGCATTCT. It codes for CASSEQYNQPQHS.

The V and J genes are TRBV25-1 and TRBJ1-2, with D hard to call. V dropped 1 base and J dropped 2 bases, with 11 bases sitting between them. Looked up from germline, CDR1 is MGHDK and CDR2 is SYGVNS. CDR3 size: 15 residues. CDR3 residues: CASSESGPRNYGYTF. The CDR3 DNA reads TGTGCCAGCAGTGAATCCGGCCCTCGAAACTATGGCTACACCTTC.

The chain joins TRBV12-3 or TRBV12-4 to TRBJ1-2; no firm D call. This CDR3 contains 17 residues. V shed 3 bases and J shed 5 bases, with 22 bases lying between them. The CDR3: CASSFSQKVQVLYGYTF. CDR3 in DNA: TGTGCCAGCAGTTTCTCACAGAAGGTCCAAGTACTATATGGCTACACCTTC.

V usage is TRBV28 and J usage is TRBJ2-5; TRBD1 agrees at 12 bases. The CDR3 consists of 15 residues. Germline CDR1 is MDHEN and CDR2 is SYDVKM. Losses at the gene ends were 5 bases for V and 5 bases for J; bases not matched to a gene: 6. The CDR3 sequence is CASSEPGQGAETQYF. As DNA, the CDR3 is TGTGCCAGCAGTGAACCGGGACAGGGGGCGGAGACCCAGTACTTC.

The table lists this clonotype with a few counts. This clone may be a read error of a much larger clone one base away. Since no conserved phenylalanine or tryptophan closes the CDR3, a read error is the likely cause. The gene calls are TRBV10-3 and TRBJ1-1; unclear D gene. Germline V gives CDR1 ENHRY, CDR2 SYGVKD. CDR3 size: 12 residues. V dropped 3 bases and J dropped 4 bases, with 6 bases sitting between them. CDR3 amino acids: CAISDRPTEAFL. CDR3 sequence (DNA): TGTGCCATCAGTGACAGACCCACTGAAGCTTTCCTT.

This chain joins TRBV10-3 and TRBJ1-6; a weak D match, TRBD1 (5 bases). Germline CDR1 is ENHRY and CDR2 is SYGVKD. Trimming took off 7 bases at V and 10 bases at J, with 17 bases between the two ends. CDR3 length: 14 residues. In DNA, the CDR3 is TGTGCCATCACATGGGACCGGAGAGGGTCACCCCTCCACTTT. Amino acids: CAITWDRRGSPLHF.

The gene calls are TRBV4-1 and TRBJ2-5, with 8 nucleotides matching TRBD1. The CDR3 extends over 14 amino acids. From germline, CDR1 is MGHRA and CDR2 YSYEKL. V was pared by 3 bases and J by 4 bases, with 4 bases of the junction left unmatched. The CDR3 DNA reads as TGCGCCAGCAGCCACGACAGGGGTTCAGAGACCCAGTACTTC. Its protein product is CASSHDRGSETQYF.

Concerning this clonotype: One end of the junction fails to match germline, which may point to a read error. The chain joins TRBV6-5 to TRBJ2-7; TRBD2 agrees at 8 bases. Germline-derived CDR1 and CDR2 are MNHEY and SVGAGI. This CDR3 has 15 residues. This chain's CDR3 is CASSYLGRETDEQCF. The CDR3 DNA reads as TGTGCCAGCAGTTACCTCGGGAGGGAGACGGACGAGCAGTGCTTC.

This clonotype has ten or more counts. The V call is TRBV24-1, the J call TRBJ1-2, with D tentatively TRBD1 (5 bases). Germline V gene data show CDR1 as KGHDR and CDR2 as SFDVKD. Between the trimmed V and J ends, which lost 10 bases and 6 bases, there was a span of 14 bases. The CDR3 extends over 12 amino acids. The CDR3 DNA is TGTGCCACGAGGGACGGTGGGGATGGCTACACCTTC. This codes for CATRDGGDGYTF.

The gene calls are TRBV29-1 and TRBJ2-7, with 13 bases matching TRBD2. The end of the DNA aligns better with TRBJ2-1, so the J call may be wrong. The CDR3 sequence is 19 residues long. Germline V gene data show CDR1 as SQVTM and CDR2 as ANQGSEA. CDR3 region: CSVLDRGLAGLHRDNEQFF. The CDR3 DNA reads TGCAGCGTTCTCGATAGGGGACTAGCGGGACTCCACAGAGACAATGAGCAGTTCTTC.

This chain links TRBV7-9 with TRBJ1-1; D might be TRBD1 (6 bases). The CDR3 is 17 residues long. The V gene lost 3 bases and the J gene lost 0 bases, with 17 bases spanning the gap. Germline CDR1 and CDR2: SEHNR and FQNEAQ (reference sequence). CDR3 nucleotides: TGTGCCAGCAGCTTTGCTCGTCCGGGGGGCCTGAACACTGAAGCTTTCTTT. Residues: CASSFARPGGLNTEAFF.

This clonotype was observed at least ten times. The V gene is TRBV19, the J gene TRBJ1-2; D is possibly TRBD1 (6 bases). Trimming removed 7 bases at V and 3 bases at J, with 12 bases between. Germline values: CDR1 LNHDA, CDR2 SQIVND (reference sequence). This CDR3 has 13 residues. The CDR3 spells CASTIPGDYGYTF. CDR3 bases: TGTGCCAGTACGATCCCAGGGGACTATGGCTACACCTTC.

This clonotype has at least ten counts. The V call is TRBV12-3 or TRBV12-4, the J call TRBJ1-2; a possible D gene is TRBD1 (5 bases). The V end was cut by 1 base, the J end by 4 bases, with 10 bases between. This CDR3 spans 14 amino acids. In DNA, the CDR3 is TGTGCCAGCAGTTTAGGGGGCCTCTCCTATGGCTACACCTTC. Protein: CASSLGGLSYGYTF.

At least ten counts were recorded for this clonotype. The chain is built from TRBV10-3 and TRBJ1-5; unclear D gene. Germline CDR1 is ENHRY and CDR2 is SYGVKD. The ends were cut back, 0 bases at V and 4 bases at J, with 4 bases in the middle. This CDR3 comprises 13 residues. In DNA, the CDR3 is TGTGCCATCAGTGAGTCAGAAAATCAGCCCCAGCATTTT. This gives the protein CAISESENQPQHF.

The V call is TRBV20-1, the J call TRBJ2-3; no clear D. CDR1 DFQATT and CDR2 SNEGSKA come from the germline V gene (reference sequence). The CDR3 runs 13 residues. V lost 2 bases, J lost 6 bases, and 12 bases lay in between. The CDR3 loop is CSARTTHADTQYF. In DNA, the CDR3 is TGCAGTGCTAGAACAACTCACGCGGATACGCAGTATTTT.

The rearrangement joins TRBV7-9 to TRBJ2-7; TRBD2 matches 8 bases. J lost 4 bases, V lost 7 bases, and 9 bases had no gene match. The germline V gene encodes CDR1 SEHNR and CDR2 FQNEAQ (reference sequence). The CDR3 is 14 amino acids. The CDR3 coding sequence is TGTGCCAGCACACCCGGGACTAGTGCTTACGAGCAGTACTTC. It specifies CASTPGTSAYEQYF.